This TCR beta chain is from a study of shared clonotypes between healthy human individuals. TCRdb keeps only in-frame clones here, not all; method: immunoSEQ multiplex PCR. Here the sample spans nearly 600,000 clones, over 95% being singletons. Trimming took 2 bases from V and 4 from J, leaving 9 bases between them. Germline lookup yields CDR1 SGHNT and CDR2 YYREEE (reference sequence). CDR3 size: 14 residues. The naive CD8 population came from CD45RO-negative cells selected for CCR7, without terminally differentiated effector memory CD45RA+ cells. The sample consisted of naive CD8+ T cells sorted from blood. The rearrangement joins TRBV5-4 to TRBJ2-2, with D uncertain. This TCR was sampled from a woman aged 25 to 39 in good health. CDR3 region: CASSFATSTGELFF. CDR3 nucleotide sequence: TGTGCCAGCAGCTTCGCCACCAGCACCGGGGAGCTGTTTTTT.